This T cell receptor (beta chain) appears in the sequencing data of a study of blood T cell repertoires in COVID-19. Study as a whole: From the United States, Italy and Spain came samples of acute and convalescent COVID-19. PBMCs, B-cell-depleted T cells, or T cells provided the cDNA or gDNA that made up the material.

The ends were cut back, 8 bases at V and 3 bases at J, with 13 bases in the middle. This CDR3 is built from 13 residues. Germline CDR1 reads LGHDT; CDR2 reads YNNKEL (reference sequence). In the authors' workflow: Nucleated cell number was recorded as an estimate derived from reference gene primer amplification. Sequencing was performed with immunoSEQ multiplex PCR; in TCRdb, only in-frame clones are kept and a portion is missing. For V, J and clone size, that table is used; D and trimming come from the DNA. The data show 250,000 to 300,000 clones, 70% to 90% seen once. Enrolled during active infection, Seattle patients were then followed longitudinally.

The sequenced material came from peripheral blood. The rearrangement joins TRBV3-1 (or the pseudogene TRBV3-2) to TRBJ2-5, with D possibly matching TRBD1 (6 bases). This clonotype was sampled from a woman between 65 and 79 years old with COVID-19, enrolled during active disease. DNA for the CDR3: TGTGCCAGCGTTGAAGAGGGGGAAGAGACCCAGTACTTC. It translates to CASVEEGEETQYF.